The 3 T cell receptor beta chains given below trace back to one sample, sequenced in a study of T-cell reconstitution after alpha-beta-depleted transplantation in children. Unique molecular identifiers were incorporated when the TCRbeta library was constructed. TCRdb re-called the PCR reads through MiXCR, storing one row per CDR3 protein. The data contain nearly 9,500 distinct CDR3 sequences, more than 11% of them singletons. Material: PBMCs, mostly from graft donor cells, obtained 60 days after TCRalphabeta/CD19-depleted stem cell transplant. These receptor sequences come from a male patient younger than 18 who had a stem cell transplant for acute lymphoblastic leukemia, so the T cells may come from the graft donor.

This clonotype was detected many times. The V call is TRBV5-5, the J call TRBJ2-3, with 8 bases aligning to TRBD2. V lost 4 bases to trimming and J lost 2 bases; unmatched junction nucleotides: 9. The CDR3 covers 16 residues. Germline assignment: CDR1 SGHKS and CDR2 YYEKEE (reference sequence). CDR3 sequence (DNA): TGTGCCAGCAGCGGTTTAGCGGGACCCCACACAGATACGCAGTATTTT. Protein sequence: CASSGLAGPHTDTQYF.

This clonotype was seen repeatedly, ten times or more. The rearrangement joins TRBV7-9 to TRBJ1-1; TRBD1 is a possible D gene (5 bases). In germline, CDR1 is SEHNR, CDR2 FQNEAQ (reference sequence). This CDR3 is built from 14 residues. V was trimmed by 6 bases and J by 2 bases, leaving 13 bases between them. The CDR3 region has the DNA TGTGCCAGCAGTGTCCAAGGGGCAAACACTGAAGCTTTCTTT. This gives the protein CASSVQGANTEAFF.

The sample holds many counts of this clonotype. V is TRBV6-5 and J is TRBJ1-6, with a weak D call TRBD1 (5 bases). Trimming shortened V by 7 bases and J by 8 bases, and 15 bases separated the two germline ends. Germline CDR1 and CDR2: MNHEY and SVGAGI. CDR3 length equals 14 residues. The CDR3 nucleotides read TGTGCCAGCAATCCCGGGACGAGAGATTCACCCCTCCACTTT. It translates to CASNPGTRDSPLHF.